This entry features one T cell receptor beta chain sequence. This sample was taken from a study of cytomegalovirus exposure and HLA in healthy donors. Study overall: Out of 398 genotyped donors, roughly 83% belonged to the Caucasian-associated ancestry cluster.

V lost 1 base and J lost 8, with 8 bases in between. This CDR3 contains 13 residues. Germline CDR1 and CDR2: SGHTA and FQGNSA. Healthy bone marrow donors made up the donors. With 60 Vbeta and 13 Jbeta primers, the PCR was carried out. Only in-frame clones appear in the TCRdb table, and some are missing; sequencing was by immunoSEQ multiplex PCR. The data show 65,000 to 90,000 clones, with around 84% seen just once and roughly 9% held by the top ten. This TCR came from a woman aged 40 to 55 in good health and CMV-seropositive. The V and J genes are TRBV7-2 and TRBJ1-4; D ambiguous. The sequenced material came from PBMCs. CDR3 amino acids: CASSLVWEEKLFF. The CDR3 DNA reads TGTGCCAGCAGCTTAGTTTGGGAGGAAAAACTGTTTTTT.